This T cell receptor (beta chain) stems from a study of T cell changes during pregnancy in multiple sclerosis. Only in-frame clones appear in the TCRdb table, and some are missing; sequencing was by immunoSEQ multiplex PCR. Among 90,000 to 130,000 clones, 92% were seen once, and the ten largest hold over 1.5%. V was shortened by 2 bases and J by 2 bases, with 12 bases between the two germline ends. From germline, CDR1 is SGHTA and CDR2 FQGNSA. The CDR3 contains 15 residues. This TCR was recovered from a female donor with multiple sclerosis, enrolled in a pregnancy study. The sequencing here drew on peripheral blood, taken in the third trimester of pregnancy. V is TRBV7-2 and J is TRBJ1-1, with a tentative D call TRBD1 (6 bases). The DNA for the CDR3 is TGTGCCAGCAGCTTAATGGGGGCCCGAAACACTGAAGCTTTCTTT. Encoded protein: CASSLMGARNTEAFF.